This T cell receptor beta chain derives from a study of shared clonotypes between healthy human individuals (dated by TCRdb to the early 2020s). Some background on the complete study: The cohort included three men and a couple of women between 18 and 49 years of age. For each donor, CD4 naive and CD4 memory were each run on three plates, CD8 naive on two plates, and CD8 memory on one plate. The study deeply sequenced blood TCR repertoires of five healthy adults to estimate repertoire size and the extent of clonotype sharing between individuals. Different laboratories and diverse techniques were used to prepare libraries and sequence TCR repertoires, to increase sequencing depth and limit assay-specific biases. Between about 0.94 and 8.9 billion PBMCs per donor were obtained by leukapheresis.

What the study reported, not specific to this receptor: Even with the large sequencing depth, rarefaction of the sorted-subset datasets indicated that sequencing was incomplete. Compared with non-shared clonotypes, clonotypes shared by all four sorted-subset donors had higher generation probabilities. Pairwise subsampling indicated that sequencing depth was expected to affect the degree of clonotype sharing among donors. The genetic and exposure-history diversity represented was limited by the small number of donors. Across four donors, approximately 4.6% of naive CD4, approximately 3.5% of naive CD8, around 2.5% of memory CD4, and 0.4% to 0.45% of memory CD8 clonotypes were shared. Larger estimated clonotype richness was generally found for naive subsets than for memory subsets. Sampling was restricted to blood, and TCR repertoires in tissue are likely to differ from TCR repertoires in blood.

Healthy HIV-negative adults with no recently reported acute infections or vaccinations were included as donors. Only Caucasian adults living in Nashville, Tennessee, USA were represented among the donors. CD4+ T cells were enriched by magnetic negative selection, after which naive cells were positively selected on CD45RA and the negative fraction was taken as the memory subset. After blood collection by leukapheresis, PBMCs were isolated using Ficoll-Histopaque density gradient centrifugation and then cryopreserved in the vapor phase of liquid nitrogen. Analytical flow cytometry was used to check the purity and quantity of each magnetically sorted T cell population. Genomic DNA was isolated from each sorted fraction and quantified by UV absorbance on a Nanodrop 2000c. V is cut by 6 bases and J by 3 bases, and the space between the germline ends is 13 bases. There are 14 amino acids in the CDR3, from cysteine to phenylalanine inclusive. The retained sequence is limited to the CDR3, 42 bases, with the frame set at the first base. CDR1 and CDR2 were assigned from the germline V gene as MNHEY and SVGAGI.

Of note for this clone: No cognate antigen has been identified for it. No per-base quality is available; no much larger clone lies one base away. This sample includes further DNA sequences coding for the same CDR3.

TCR CDR3 regions were amplified from genomic DNA by multiplex PCR using the deep immunoSEQ assay. Extracted genomic DNA from each cell subset was distributed evenly across all wells of several immunoSEQ 96-well plates, and each plate was treated as a replicate. Each replicate PCR for sorted subsets received roughly 0.2 ug genomic DNA, equal to roughly 30,000 T cell genomes. Purified libraries were measured with a Qubit 3.0 fluorometer, size-checked on a Bioanalyzer 2100, and measured again with the KAPA Library Quantification kit. A separate single-read 150-cycle Illumina NextSeq 550 flow cell was used to sequence each immunoSEQ 96-well plate. For the original study's pipeline: The immunoSEQ output contained only junctional sequences without quality scores, so filtering could not match that applied to full-length reads. To assign V/J genes and CDR3, sequences were annotated using PyIR, a Python wrapper for IgBLAST v1.9, with IMGT germline references. Reads were filtered out if the reads had weak V/J assignments (E-value above 1e-6), no CDR3, stop codons, out-of-frame junctions, or ambiguous translated residues. V3J clonotypes were defined as sequences sharing the same inferred V gene, J gene, and CDR3 amino acid sequence. Percentage overlap between repertoires was computed as shared unique clonotypes divided by the size of the smaller repertoire. Repertoire richness was assessed with RTK rarefaction, the Chao1 estimator, and Recon v2.1 estimates of unobserved clonotypes. Generation probabilities were computed with OLGA for all TCRbeta clonotypes obtained by the gDNA method from several donors. The source is immuneACCESS, and TCRdb retained only in-frame sequences with V and J called. Part of the clones is not carried over; for the studies checked, unresolved V genes explain less than half of this, and the remainder is unexplained. The V and J calls and the clone size are those of that table, but D and trimming were determined from the DNA. The sample has more than 2,000,000 clones on record, about 92% of them singletons. The ten largest clones capture 0.14% of the sample.

The chain is made from TRBV6-5 and TRBJ2-3; a confident D gene designation cannot be given. The receptor comes from a young man in good health. Sequenced input: naive CD4+ T cells sorted from blood. What the cell subset or site label conveys for this sample: CD45RA+ positively selected. The CDR3 region reads CASSNSGGTDTQYF. The DNA reads TGTGCCAGCAGCAACTCTGGTGGGACAGATACGCAGTATTTT.